This TCR beta chain comes out of a study of blood T cell repertoires in COVID-19. As originally analysed: Estimation of nucleated cell counts relied on the amplification of reference gene primers. TCRdb's table, derived via immunoSEQ multiplex PCR, lists solely in-frame clones and lacks some. The V and J calls and clone size are taken from that table; D and trimming were inferred from the DNA. The sample includes 150,000 or so clones, about 86% of them seen just once. Germline CDR1 LNHDA, CDR2 SQIVND (reference sequence). The CDR3 length is 17 residues. Trimming took 3 bases from V and 2 from J; bases not matched to a gene: 10.

The sequenced material came from peripheral blood. This receptor was identified in a man aged 50 to 59 with active or convalescent COVID-19. The chain carries TRBV19 and TRBJ2-3, with 8 bases fitting TRBD2. CDR3 in amino acids: CASSIFAGGRATDTQYF. The CDR3 nucleotides are TGTGCCAGTAGTATTTTCGCGGGGGGAAGGGCCACAGATACGCAGTATTTT.